This T cell receptor (beta chain) was found in a study of blood T cell repertoires in COVID-19. Turning to the study itself: Material from acute and convalescent COVID-19 was sourced from the United States, Italy and Spain.

In the original processing: Amplification of reference gene primers provided the estimated nucleated cell counts. Assay: immunoSEQ multiplex PCR; the TCRdb copy retains only in-frame clones and omits some. V, J and clone size are those of that table, while D and trimming were read from the DNA. The sample consists of a few hundred thousand clones, roughly 88% of them appearing once. The sequence was obtained from a man aged 18 to 30 with active or convalescent COVID-19. The specimen sequenced was peripheral blood.

CDR3 in amino acids: CASKDRATASTDTQYF. In DNA form, the CDR3 reads TGTGCCAGTAAAGACAGAGCCACTGCTAGCACAGATACGCAGTATTTT. V gene TRBV19 combines with J gene TRBJ2-3, with D possibly TRBD1 on 5 matching bases. Germline CDR1 reads LNHDA; CDR2 reads SQIVND (reference sequence). V was pared by 7 bases and J by 0 bases, with 17 bases between. This CDR3 has 16 residues.